The 28 T cell receptor beta chains listed next were all sequenced from one sample in a study of T cell responses to AZD1222 COVID-19 vaccine. The assay was immunoSEQ multiplex PCR, and TCRdb's table has in-frame clones only and misses some. The sample carries 95,000 to 150,000 clones, around 92% recorded once. Sequenced material: peripheral blood, taken 28 days after the second AZD1222 dose. These receptor sequences come from an adult who received the AZD1222 COVID-19 vaccine.

V is TRBV6-2 or TRBV6-3 and J is TRBJ1-1; D unclear. CDR1 is MNHEY and CDR2 is SVGEGT in the germline V gene. The length of the CDR3 is 18 residues. Trimming removed 2 bases at V and 2 bases at J, with 21 bases between. The CDR3 sequence is CASSYTPGRDPENTEAFF. For the CDR3, the DNA is TGTGCCAGCAGTTACACGCCAGGACGGGATCCGGAAAACACTGAAGCTTTCTTT.

This CDR3 is CASSYLRRGPKWANYGYTF. CDR3 sequence (DNA): TGTGCCAGCAGCTACCTAAGGCGGGGGCCGAAATGGGCCAACTATGGCTACACCTTC. The chain joins TRBV9 to TRBJ1-2; weak D call: TRBD1 (6 bases). The germline CDR1 and CDR2 sequences are SGDLS and YYNGEE. The CDR3 is 19 residues long. V lost 4 bases and J 2 bases, leaving 27 bases between the germline ends.

This clone was found once. The chain employs TRBV5-1 and TRBJ2-3; D remains unclear. Between the trimmed V and J ends, which lost 0 bases and 4 bases, there was a span of 9 bases. This CDR3 has 14 amino acids. Germline V CDR1 and CDR2: SGHRS, YFSETQ. CDR3 sequence: CASSLDEPPDTQYF. In nucleotides, the CDR3 is TGCGCCAGCAGCTTGGATGAGCCCCCAGATACGCAGTATTTT.

A single count supports this clone. V and J are TRBV7-2 and TRBJ1-2; D possibly corresponds to TRBD1 (6 bases). The CDR3 sequence is 17 residues long. The V gene's germline CDR1 is SGHTA and CDR2 FQGNSA. Trimming took 4 bases from V and 2 from J, leaving 20 bases between them. CDR3 loop: CASSYLGGGTKNYGYTF. For the CDR3, the DNA is TGTGCCAGCAGCTACCTGGGTGGGGGCACAAAAAACTATGGCTACACCTTC.

The chain has TRBV6-5 and TRBJ2-1; perhaps TRBD2 as D (5 bases). V was shortened by 0 bases and J by 7 bases, with 10 bases between the two germline ends. Germline CDR1 and CDR2: MNHEY and SVGAGI. The CDR3 is made up of 14 amino acids. The CDR3: CASSYSPGSNEQFF. In DNA, the CDR3 is TGTGCCAGCAGTTACTCTCCGGGGTCGAATGAGCAGTTCTTC.

The rearrangement links TRBV9 to TRBJ1-3; the D is unclear. The germline CDR1 and CDR2 sequences are SGDLS and YYNGEE. Trimming pared 4 bases from V and 2 bases from J, leaving 10 bases between. The CDR3 length is 14 residues. The CDR3 sequence: CASSPGGAGNTIYF. Here the CDR3 DNA reads TGTGCCAGCAGCCCCGGCGGGGCTGGAAACACCATATATTTT.

V gene TRBV27 combines with J gene TRBJ2-2; 8 bases align to TRBD2. Trimming took 5 bases from V and 1 from J; bases not matched to a gene: 9. CDR1 and CDR2 (germline): MNHEY, SMNVEV (reference sequence). This CDR3 spans 17 amino acids. The CDR3 here is CASSAHRRGGNTGELFF. The CDR3 nucleotides read TGTGCCAGCAGTGCCCACCGCCGGGGGGGGAACACCGGGGAGCTGTTTTTT.

J is TRBJ2-7 and V is TRBV5-1, with 7 bases aligning to TRBD2. The CDR3 sequence is 15 residues long. The J segment lost 0 bases and the V segment lost 4 bases, leaving 7 bases of the junction unmatched. Germline lookup yields CDR1 SGHRS and CDR2 YFSETQ. The CDR3 loop reads CASSPASSGSYEQYF. The CDR3 DNA reads as TGCGCCAGCAGCCCGGCTTCTAGCGGCTCCTACGAGCAGTACTTC.

The chain employs TRBV19 and TRBJ1-4; D is perhaps TRBD1 (5 bases). Trimming cost V 4 bases and J 8 bases, with 20 bases left between them. CDR1 and CDR2 from the germline V gene are LNHDA and SQIVND (reference sequence). This CDR3 has 16 amino acids. This CDR3 reads CASSTPSRGGEEKLFF. Here the CDR3 DNA reads TGTGCCAGTAGTACCCCTTCTCGTGGGGGTGAGGAAAAACTGTTTTTT.

The chain has TRBV25-1 and TRBJ1-1; 8 bases are shared with TRBD1. Germline CDR1 reads MGHDK; CDR2 reads SYGVNS. This CDR3 is 15 amino acids long. The V and J ends lost 5 bases and 3 bases, in that order; junction bases with no gene match: 8. The CDR3 region is CASSTAGGAYTEAFF. The CDR3, as DNA: TGTGCCAGCAGTACTGCAGGGGGCGCGTACACTGAAGCTTTCTTT.

The rearrangement links TRBV3-1 (or the pseudogene TRBV3-2) to TRBJ1-1; maybe TRBD1 (6 bases). Trimming pared 4 bases from V and 5 bases from J, leaving 14 bases between. The CDR3 extends over 14 amino acids. Looked up from germline, CDR1 is LGHDT and CDR2 is YNNKEL (reference sequence). The CDR3 here is CASSRRQGRTEAFF. The CDR3 DNA follows: TGTGCCAGCAGCCGACGGCAGGGGAGGACTGAAGCTTTCTTT.

This rearrangement joins TRBV18 to TRBJ1-1; D ambiguous. V lost 3 bases to trimming and J lost 7 bases, with 18 bases between them. There are 15 residues in the CDR3. Germline V lookup: CDR1 KGHSH, CDR2 LQKENI. The CDR3 here is CASSPDSDPNREAFF. The CDR3 nucleotides read TGTGCCAGCTCACCGGACTCGGACCCAAACCGTGAAGCTTTCTTT.

The genes are TRBV7-2 and TRBJ2-1; no firm D call. Germline CDR1 reads SGHTA; CDR2 reads FQGNSA. The CDR3 loop spans 13 amino acids. Trimming stripped 4 bases from V and 5 bases from J, with 9 bases between. DNA of the CDR3: TGTGCCAGCAGCTCCGGACCGAACAATGAGCAGTTCTTC. It is translated as CASSSGPNNEQFF. Variable domain in full (rest from reference TRBV7-2 and TRBJ2-1): GAGVSQSPSNKVTEKGKDVELRCDPISGHTALYWYRQSLGQGLEFLIYFQGNSAPDKSGLPSDRFSAERTGGSVSTLTIQRTQQEDSAVYLCASSSGPNNEQFFGPGTRLTVL.

This chain uses TRBV7-6 with TRBJ2-3; D is uncertain. CDR1 is SGHVS, CDR2 FNYEAQ, per germline. The CDR3 has 16 residues. The V and J ends lost 1 base and 0 bases respectively, with 11 bases between them. The CDR3 bases are TGTGCCAGCAGCTTAGTGGCAGAAAGAAGCACAGATACGCAGTATTTT. Translated, it gives CASSLVAERSTDTQYF.

This chain uses TRBV5-1 with TRBJ2-5; 9 bases agree with TRBD2. With V trimmed by 2 bases and J by 5 bases, 7 bases remained unmatched. CDR3 length: 15 residues. CDR1 is SGHRS and CDR2 is YFSETQ in the germline V gene. CDR3 sequence (DNA): TGCGCCAGCAGCTTCGGCGGGGGGGCCCCGGAGACCCAGTACTTC. Encoded protein: CASSFGGGAPETQYF.

This clone came up once. The chain has TRBV5-1 and TRBJ2-3; perhaps TRBD2 as D (6 bases). The CDR3 length is 16 residues. V lost 0 bases and J 1 base, leaving 12 bases between the germline ends. The V gene's germline CDR1 is SGHRS and CDR2 YFSETQ. CDR3 sequence reads: CASSLESAGGTDTQYF. The CDR3 DNA is TGCGCCAGCAGCTTGGAATCAGCGGGCGGCACAGATACGCAGTATTTT.

The chain recombines TRBV14 with TRBJ1-2; D unresolved. Germline V lookup: CDR1 SGHDN, CDR2 FVKESK. This CDR3 has 15 residues. Trimming took 1 base from V and 8 from J, leaving 17 bases between them. CDR3 coding DNA: TGTGCCAGCAGCCAAGCGGGGAACGTGGTGTGGGGCTACACCTTC. It specifies CASSQAGNVVWGYTF.

The chain is built from TRBV20-1 and TRBJ2-1; D gene ambiguous. The CDR3 is 11 amino acids. Trimming shortened V by 2 bases and J by 6 bases, and 5 bases separated the two germline ends. Germline values: CDR1 DFQATT, CDR2 SNEGSKA (reference sequence). CDR3 in amino acids: CSARKVNEQFF. In nucleotides, the CDR3 is TGCAGTGCTAGAAAGGTCAATGAGCAGTTCTTC.

Only one count was recorded for this clone. This chain links TRBV7-9 with TRBJ2-7; D unresolved. This CDR3 region has 13 residues. V was pared by 1 base and J by 2 bases, with 6 bases between. Per the germline V gene, CDR1 is SEHNR and CDR2 is FQNEAQ (reference sequence). Here the CDR3 reads CASSLDTTYEQYF. CDR3 nucleotides: TGTGCCAGCAGCTTAGACACTACCTACGAGCAGTACTTC.

The chain recombines TRBV28 with TRBJ1-5, with 7 bases that match TRBD1. Unmatched junction bases numbered 5, after V lost 5 bases and J lost 4 bases. Germline loops: CDR1 MDHEN, CDR2 SYDVKM. The CDR3 totals 14 residues. The CDR3 loop reads CASSRGQANQPQHF. As DNA, the CDR3 is TGTGCCAGCAGTCGAGGACAGGCAAATCAGCCCCAGCATTTT.

This clone was observed a few times. The chain couples TRBV28 to TRBJ1-2, with 8 positions matching TRBD1. Germline values: CDR1 MDHEN, CDR2 SYDVKM. The V and J ends lost 7 bases and 4 bases, in that order; junction bases with no gene match: 8. This CDR3 spans 14 amino acids. CDR3 nucleotide sequence: TGTGCCAGCACCTCGGGACAGGAGGTCTATGGCTACACCTTC. Its translation: CASTSGQEVYGYTF.

The J gene is TRBJ2-7, the V gene TRBV28; 13 nucleotides align to TRBD2. CDR3 length: 17 residues. V lost 5 bases and J lost 3; bases outside the gene matches: 10. Germline V lookup: CDR1 MDHEN, CDR2 SYDVKM. The CDR3 region is CASSTSGLAGPIYEQYF. The CDR3 DNA is TGTGCCAGCAGTACCTCGGGACTAGCGGGACCAATCTACGAGCAGTACTTC. The full variable domain, in which reference TRBV28 and TRBJ2-7 provide the parts outside the CDR3, is DVKVTQSSRYLVKRTGEKVFLECVQDMDHENMFWYRQDPGLGLRLIYFSYDVKMKEKGDIPEGYSVSREKKERFSLILESASTNQTSMYLCASSTSGLAGPIYEQYFGPGTRLTVT.

V is TRBV5-3 and J is TRBJ2-1; D might be TRBD2 (5 bases). TRBV5-3 is an open reading frame, and its role is uncertain. The V and J ends lost 0 bases and 10 bases respectively, with 17 bases between them. The CDR3 is made up of 15 amino acids. CDR3 sequence: CARSLGTGPKREQFF. The CDR3 DNA sequence: TGTGCCAGAAGCTTGGGGACTGGACCTAAGCGGGAGCAGTTCTTC.

The chain couples TRBV4-2 to TRBJ2-1, with D perhaps assigned TRBD1 or TRBD2 (5 bases each). This CDR3 has 14 residues. Trimming removed 3 bases from V and 5 bases from J, with 11 bases in between. CDR1 is LGHNA, CDR2 YNFKEQ, per germline. For the CDR3, the DNA is TGTGCCAGCAGCCAGGGGGACGACGACAATGAGCAGTTCTTC. This sequence encodes CASSQGDDDNEQFF.

This chain links TRBV11-2 with TRBJ1-1; no reliable D call. The ends were cut back, 0 bases at V and 1 base at J, with 9 bases in the middle. Germline V gene sequence: CDR1 SGHAT, CDR2 FQNNGV. The CDR3 length is 15 residues. This CDR3 is CASSLDTAANTEAFF. The CDR3 coding sequence is TGTGCCAGCAGCTTAGATACAGCGGCGAACACTGAAGCTTTCTTT.

V gene TRBV28 combines with J gene TRBJ1-3; no definite D call. The CDR3 sequence is 15 residues long. Germline CDR1 MDHEN, CDR2 SYDVKM. V dropped 2 bases and J dropped 0 bases, with 8 bases sitting between them. In DNA form, the CDR3 reads TGTGCCAGCAGTTTAGTCCAGAGCTCTGGAAACACCATATATTTT. Its translation is CASSLVQSSGNTIYF. The entire variable domain, with the rest obtained from reference TRBV28 and TRBJ1-3, is as follows: DVKVTQSSRYLVKRTGEKVFLECVQDMDHENMFWYRQDPGLGLRLIYFSYDVKMKEKGDIPEGYSVSREKKERFSLILESASTNQTSMYLCASSLVQSSGNTIYFGEGSWLTVV.

The chain is built from TRBV7-9 and TRBJ2-7, with D perhaps matching TRBD1 or TRBD2 (5 bases each). Per germline, CDR1 SEHNR and CDR2 FQNEAQ (reference sequence). The ends were cut back, 1 base at V and 4 bases at J, with 14 bases in the middle. The CDR3 is 15 residues long. The CDR3 here is CASSLVGPGNYEQYF. CDR3 DNA: TGTGCCAGCAGCTTAGTGGGACCGGGAAATTACGAGCAGTACTTC.

This clone was detected once. The chain is built from TRBV15 and TRBJ2-7, with D hard to call. Germline V gene lookup returns CDR1 LNHNV and CDR2 YYDKDF (reference sequence). Trimming took off 5 bases at V and 6 bases at J, with 14 bases between the two ends. This CDR3 region has 13 residues. CDR3 protein: CATSPVSGREQYF. Written as DNA, the CDR3 is TGTGCCACCAGCCCTGTCTCCGGGCGCGAGCAGTACTTC.